This T cell receptor (beta chain) came from a study of PD-L1 blockade in urothelial cancer. The CDR3 is 15 amino acids. V was pared by 0 bases and J by 3 bases, with 11 bases between. The V gene's germline CDR1 is SGDLS and CDR2 YYNGEE. A spike-in of synthetic TCR analog templates was added to each PCR. Repertoires were generated with immunoSEQ multiplex PCR, while TCRdb's copy carries only in-frame clones and drops some. The sample includes about 40,000 clones, roughly 80% of them seen just once. This clone was seen once. Time point: peripheral blood 6 weeks after treatment start. This sample comprised PBMCs, obtained around atezolizumab (anti-PD-L1) treatment. This receptor was taken from a middle-aged man with urothelial cancer. This chain connects TRBV9 to TRBJ2-3; maybe TRBD1 (6 bases). CDR3 bases: TGTGCCAGCAGCGTAGAACAGGGTTCGACAGATACGCAGTATTTT. Translating gives CASSVEQGSTDTQYF.